This T cell receptor (beta chain) was observed in a study of monozygotic twins with inflammatory bowel disease. Note on this clonotype: Its antigen is unidentified.

The unique tags termed UMIs, each holding a 6-nucleotide sample barcode, were added by means of template switching. TCRdb reprocessed the 5' RACE reads and reports one entry per CDR3 protein, with no DNA. The sample's table shows nearly 450,000 distinct CDR3 sequences. Findings and limits, study-wide: Healthy twins shared more clonotypes with others than IBD patients, most markedly active ones.

The V gene's germline CDR1 is GTSNPN and CDR2 SVGIG (reference sequence). This CDR3 region has 15 residues. The chain recombines TRBV30 with TRBJ1-4; TCRdb outputs TRBD1, but without DNA this stays unchecked. Sample: blood. This clonotype originated in a human donor with ulcerative colitis or Crohn's disease, or a healthy co-twin of an affected twin (not recorded which). CDR3 amino acids: CAWSVGGTTNEKLFF.